Here is one TCR beta chain with its context. The antigen is unknown. A single record per CDR3 protein comes from TCRdb applying MiXCR to the RT-PCR reads. The sample includes around 850,000 distinct CDR3 sequences, less than 20% seen only once; the top ten take about a tenth. V was pared by 3 bases and J by 6 bases, with 2 bases of the junction left unmatched. The CDR3 has 13 amino acids. Germline lookup yields CDR1 MNHEY and CDR2 SMNVEV (reference sequence). This record comes from a study of response to subunit inactivated influenza vaccine. Findings and caveats of the study: Each seasonal influenza vaccination, the authors suggested, recruits few new T cells.

Here the sequenced sample was PBMCs from blood, taken less than 6 days after vaccination. This receptor was obtained from a middle-aged man who received an inactivated influenza vaccine. This sequence joins TRBV27 and TRBJ2-1; TRBD1 aligns across 7 bases. The CDR3 DNA sequence: TGTGCCAGCAGTTTCGGGGACAGCAATGAGCAGTTCTTC. As protein: CASSFGDSNEQFF.